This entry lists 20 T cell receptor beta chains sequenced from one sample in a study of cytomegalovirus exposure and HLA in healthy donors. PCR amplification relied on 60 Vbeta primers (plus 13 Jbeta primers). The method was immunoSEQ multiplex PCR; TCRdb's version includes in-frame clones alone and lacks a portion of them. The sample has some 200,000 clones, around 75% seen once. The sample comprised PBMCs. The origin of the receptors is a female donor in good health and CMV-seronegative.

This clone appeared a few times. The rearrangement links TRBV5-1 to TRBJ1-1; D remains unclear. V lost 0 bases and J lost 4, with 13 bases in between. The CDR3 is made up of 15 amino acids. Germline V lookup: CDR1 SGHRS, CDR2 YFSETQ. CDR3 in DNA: TGCGCCAGCAGCTTGGCCGGAGGAGACGGCACTGAAGCTTTCTTT. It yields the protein CASSLAGGDGTEAFF.

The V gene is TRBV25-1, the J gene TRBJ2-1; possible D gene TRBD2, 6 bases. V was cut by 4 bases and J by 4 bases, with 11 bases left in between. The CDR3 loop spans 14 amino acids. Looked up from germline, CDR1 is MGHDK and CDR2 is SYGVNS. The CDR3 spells CASSASGTYNEQFF. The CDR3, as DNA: TGTGCCAGCAGTGCCTCCGGGACTTACAATGAGCAGTTCTTC. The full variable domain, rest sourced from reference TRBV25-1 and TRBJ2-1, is EADIYQTPRYLVIGTGKKITLECSQTMGHDKMYWYQQDPGMELHLIHYSYGVNSTEKGDLSSESTVSRIRTEHFPLTLESARPSHTSQYLCASSASGTYNEQFFGPGTRLTVL.

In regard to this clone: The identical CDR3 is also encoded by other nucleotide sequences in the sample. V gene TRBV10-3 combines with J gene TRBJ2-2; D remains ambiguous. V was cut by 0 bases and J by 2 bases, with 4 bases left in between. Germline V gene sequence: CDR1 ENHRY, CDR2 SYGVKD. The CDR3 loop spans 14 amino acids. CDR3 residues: CAISESTNTGELFF. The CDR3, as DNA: TGTGCCATCAGTGAGTCAACAAACACCGGGGAGCTGTTTTTT.

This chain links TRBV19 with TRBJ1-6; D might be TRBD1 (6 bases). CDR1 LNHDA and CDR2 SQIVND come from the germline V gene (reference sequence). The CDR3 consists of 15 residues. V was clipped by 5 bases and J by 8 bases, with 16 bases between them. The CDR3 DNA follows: TGTGCCAGTAGTTTCCGCACAGGGAAGGATTCACCCCTCCACTTT. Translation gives CASSFRTGKDSPLHF.

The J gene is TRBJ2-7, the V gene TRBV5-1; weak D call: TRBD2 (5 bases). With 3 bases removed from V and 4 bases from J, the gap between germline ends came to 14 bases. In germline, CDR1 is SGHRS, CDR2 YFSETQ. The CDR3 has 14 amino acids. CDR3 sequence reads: CASSWTRGSYEQYF. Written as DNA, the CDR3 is TGCGCCAGCAGCTGGACCCGGGGATCATACGAGCAGTACTTC.

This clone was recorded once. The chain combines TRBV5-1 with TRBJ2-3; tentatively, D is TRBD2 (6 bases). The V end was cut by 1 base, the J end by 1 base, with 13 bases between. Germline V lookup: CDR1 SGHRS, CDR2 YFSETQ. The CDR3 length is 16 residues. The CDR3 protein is CASSLTPASGTDTQYF. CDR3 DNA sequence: TGCGCCAGCAGCTTGACCCCCGCTAGCGGCACAGATACGCAGTATTTT. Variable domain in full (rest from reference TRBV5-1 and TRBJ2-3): KAGVTQTPRYLIKTRGQQVTLSCSPISGHRSVSWYQQTPGQGLQFLFEYFSETQRNKGNFPGRFSGRQFSNSRSEMNVSTLELGDSALYLCASSLTPASGTDTQYFGPGTRLTVL.

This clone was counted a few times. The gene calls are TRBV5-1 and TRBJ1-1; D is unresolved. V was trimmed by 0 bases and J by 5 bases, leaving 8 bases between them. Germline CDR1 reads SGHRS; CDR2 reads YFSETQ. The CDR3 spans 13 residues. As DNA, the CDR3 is TGCGCCAGCAGCTTGGAGACGGGGACTGAAGCTTTCTTT. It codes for CASSLETGTEAFF.

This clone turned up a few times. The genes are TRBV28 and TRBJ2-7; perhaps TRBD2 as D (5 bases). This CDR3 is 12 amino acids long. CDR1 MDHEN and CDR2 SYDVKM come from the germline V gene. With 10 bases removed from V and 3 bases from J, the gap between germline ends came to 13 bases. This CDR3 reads CATQDSFYEQYF. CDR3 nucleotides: TGTGCCACCCAGGACTCCTTCTACGAGCAGTACTTC. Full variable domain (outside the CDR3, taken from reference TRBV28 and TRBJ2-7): DVKVTQSSRYLVKRTGEKVFLECVQDMDHENMFWYRQDPGLGLRLIYFSYDVKMKEKGDIPEGYSVSREKKERFSLILESASTNQTSMYLCATQDSFYEQYFGPGTRLTVT.

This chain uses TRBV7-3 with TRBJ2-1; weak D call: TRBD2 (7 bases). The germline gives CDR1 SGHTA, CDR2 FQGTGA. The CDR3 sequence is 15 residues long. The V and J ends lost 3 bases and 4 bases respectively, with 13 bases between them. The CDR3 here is CASSFTGGPYNEQFF. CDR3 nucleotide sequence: TGTGCCAGCAGCTTTACGGGGGGCCCTTACAATGAGCAGTTCTTC.

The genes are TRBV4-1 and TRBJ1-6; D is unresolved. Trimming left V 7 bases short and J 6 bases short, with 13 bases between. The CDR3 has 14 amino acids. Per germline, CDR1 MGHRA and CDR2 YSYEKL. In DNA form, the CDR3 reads TGCGCCAGCAACACACGGGGTGGTAATTCACCCCTCCACTTT. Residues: CASNTRGGNSPLHF.

CDR3 region: CASSLGRTSEQYF. Here the CDR3 DNA reads TGTGCCAGCAGCTTAGGACGCACCAGCGAGCAGTACTTC. This rearrangement joins TRBV7-8 to TRBJ2-5; D unresolved. The J call may be faulty, since TRBJ2-7 better matches the DNA end. The CDR3 is made up of 13 amino acids. Germline CDR1 reads SGHVS; CDR2 reads FQNEAQ.

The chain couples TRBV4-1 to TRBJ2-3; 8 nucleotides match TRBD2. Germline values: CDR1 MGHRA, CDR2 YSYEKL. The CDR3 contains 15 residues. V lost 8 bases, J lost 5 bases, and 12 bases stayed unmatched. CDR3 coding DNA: TGCGCCAGCGGTCCCGGGGGGGCCAGGAGAGATACGCAGTATTTT. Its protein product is CASGPGGARRDTQYF.

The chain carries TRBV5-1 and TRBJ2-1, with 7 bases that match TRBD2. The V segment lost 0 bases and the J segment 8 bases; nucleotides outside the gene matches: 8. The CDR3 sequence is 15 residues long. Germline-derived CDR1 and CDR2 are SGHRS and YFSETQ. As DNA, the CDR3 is TGCGCCAGCAGCTTGGTTGTGACTAGCAGGCATGAGCAGTTCTTC. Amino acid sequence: CASSLVVTSRHEQFF. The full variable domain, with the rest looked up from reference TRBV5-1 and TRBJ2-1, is KAGVTQTPRYLIKTRGQQVTLSCSPISGHRSVSWYQQTPGQGLQFLFEYFSETQRNKGNFPGRFSGRQFSNSRSEMNVSTLELGDSALYLCASSLVVTSRHEQFFGPGTRLTVL.

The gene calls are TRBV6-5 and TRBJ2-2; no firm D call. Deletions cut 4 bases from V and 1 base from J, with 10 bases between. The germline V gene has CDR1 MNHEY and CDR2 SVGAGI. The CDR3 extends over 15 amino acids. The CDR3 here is CASSSRRRNTGELFF. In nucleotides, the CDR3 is TGTGCCAGCAGTTCCCGGCGGCGGAACACCGGGGAGCTGTTTTTT.

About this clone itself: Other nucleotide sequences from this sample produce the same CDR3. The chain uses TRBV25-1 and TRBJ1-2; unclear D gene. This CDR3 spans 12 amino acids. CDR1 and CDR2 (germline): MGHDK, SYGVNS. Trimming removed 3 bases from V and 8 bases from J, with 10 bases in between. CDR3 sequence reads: CASSEVREGYTF. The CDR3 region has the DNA TGTGCCAGCAGTGAGGTACGGGAGGGCTACACCTTC.

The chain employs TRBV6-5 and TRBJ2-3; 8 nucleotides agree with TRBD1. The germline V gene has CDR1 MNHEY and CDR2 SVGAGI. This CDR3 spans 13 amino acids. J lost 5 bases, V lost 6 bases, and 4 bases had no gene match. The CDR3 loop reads CASRTGQVDTQYF. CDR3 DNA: TGTGCCAGCAGGACGGGACAGGTAGATACGCAGTATTTT.

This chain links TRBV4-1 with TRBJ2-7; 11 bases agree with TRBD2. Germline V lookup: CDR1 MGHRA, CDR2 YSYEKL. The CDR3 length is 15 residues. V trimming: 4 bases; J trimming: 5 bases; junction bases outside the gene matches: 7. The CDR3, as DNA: TGCGCCAGCAGCCCAGGGACTAGCGGTAGACACGAGCAGTACTTC. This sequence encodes CASSPGTSGRHEQYF.

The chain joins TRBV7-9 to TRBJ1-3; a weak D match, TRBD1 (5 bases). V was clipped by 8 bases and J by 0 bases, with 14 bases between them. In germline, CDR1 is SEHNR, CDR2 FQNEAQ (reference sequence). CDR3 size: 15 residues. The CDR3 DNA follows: TGTGCCAGCCCCCTCCAGGGTTCCTCTGGAAACACCATATATTTT. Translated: CASPLQGSSGNTIYF. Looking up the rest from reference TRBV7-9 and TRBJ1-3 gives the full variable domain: DTGVSQNPRHKITKRGQNVTFRCDPISEHNRLYWYRQTLGQGPEFLTYFQNEAQLEKSRLLSDRFSAERPKGSFSTLEIQRTEQGDSAMYLCASPLQGSSGNTIYFGEGSWLTVV.

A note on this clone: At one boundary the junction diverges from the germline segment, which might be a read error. This CDR3 reads CSSSLPQEKLFF. CDR3 bases: TGTTCCAGCAGCTTACCCCAGGAAAAACTGTTTTTT. This rearrangement joins TRBV7-9 to TRBJ1-4, with D hard to call. The length of the CDR3 is 12 residues. CDR1 is SEHNR, CDR2 FQNEAQ, per germline (reference sequence).

CDR3 loop: CASDPTGTSYNEQFF. The CDR3 bases are TGTGCCAGCGACCCTACCGGGACTAGCTACAATGAGCAGTTCTTC. This chain connects TRBV9 to TRBJ2-1, with 8 bases fitting TRBD2. The CDR3 spans 15 residues. J lost 3 bases, V lost 7 bases, and 9 bases had no gene match. The germline V gene encodes CDR1 SGDLS and CDR2 YYNGEE.